This T cell receptor (beta chain) was profiled in a study of cytomegalovirus exposure and HLA in healthy donors. Findings and limits, study-wide: In an earlier analysis, about 87% or about 30%: the productive usage of most TCR beta V segments.

Remarks on this clone: Its antigen is as yet unknown.

The CDR3 loop spans 12 amino acids. Trimming removed 2 bases from V and 10 bases from J; junction bases left unmatched: 7. Germline V gene lookup returns CDR1 GTSNPN and CDR2 SVGIG (reference sequence). Vbeta (60) and Jbeta (13) primers were used in the PCR. The assay was immunoSEQ multiplex PCR, and TCRdb's table has in-frame clones only and misses some. The sample shows 140,000 to 150,000 clones, 60% to 80% of them seen only once. The chain is built from TRBV30 and TRBJ1-1; 7 bases align to TRBD1. Material: PBMCs. This TCR was sampled from a woman in her thirties or forties in good health and CMV-seropositive. The CDR3 DNA reads as TGTGCCTGGAGTCTATTTCAGGGGGGAGCTTTCTTT. This translates into CAWSLFQGGAFF. The full variable domain, in which reference TRBV30 and TRBJ1-1 provide the parts outside the CDR3, is SQTIHQWPATLVQPVGSPLSLECTVEGTSNPNLYWYRQAAGRGLQLLFYSVGIGQISSEVPQNLSASRPQDRQFILSSKKLLLSDSGFYLCAWSLFQGGAFFGQGTRLTVV.